This T cell receptor beta chain was observed in a study of CD8 T cells in ankylosing spondylitis. Study conclusions and caveats: Significantly higher representation of disease-linked clones was reported for matched ankylosing spondylitis synovial fluid. A motif in TCR beta, a set of fewer than ten highly homologous variants, appeared characteristic of ankylosing spondylitis blood. Disease-linked clones bore a CD8+ phenotype, appearing relatively rarely in peripheral blood.

Germline V lookup: CDR1 DFQATT, CDR2 SNEGSKA (reference sequence). The CDR3 runs to 15 residues. J was trimmed by 7 bases and V by 0 bases; bases with no gene match: 6. As to this clonotype: The antigen remains unidentified.

Quantitative molecular-barcoded 5'-RACE generated the TCR beta libraries. MiXCR, run by TCRdb on the 5' RACE reads, gives a single entry per CDR3 protein. Here the sample spans over 130,000 distinct CDR3 sequences, approximately 44% being singletons. Source material: synovial fluid, either unsorted or a sorted T cell fraction (not recorded which). This chain connects TRBV20-1 to TRBJ2-1; 10 nucleotides agree with TRBD1. This clonotype was sampled from a male donor with ankylosing spondylitis. CDR3 residues: CSAREGTGAGNEQFF. The CDR3 DNA is TGCAGTGCTAGAGAGGGGACAGGGGCTGGGAATGAGCAGTTCTTC.